At least ten counts were recorded for the clone carrying this TCR beta chain. Its specificity is not known. Regarding time point: newly diagnosed GD, antithyroid drugs for less than 3 months. PBMCs provided the RNA from which the TCR library was made. The entry originates in a study of regulatory T cells in long-lasting Graves disease. Whole-study context: Antithyroid drug exposure in newly diagnosed Graves' patients had lasted under 3 months. Points from the study as a whole: The number of shared public clonotypes was higher in persistent patients (fewer than 3,000) than new patients (more than 850). Graves' patients with persistent disease showed TCR diversity lower than patients newly diagnosed.

The CDR3 extends over 13 amino acids. Germline CDR1 is DFQATT and CDR2 is SNEGSKA (reference sequence). Trimming removed 1 base from V and 3 bases from J, with 10 bases in between. For TCR beta, libraries came from iRepertoire HTBI primers and Arm-PCR of CDR3 regions. Via MiXCR, TCRdb re-called the multiplex PCR reads, giving one row per CDR3 protein. The data show fewer than 650,000 distinct CDR3 sequences, 15% to 20% seen once. These data also featured in a second study, about T cells in Graves' hyperthyroidism and ophthalmopathy. Per that study: The HTBI primer set served for first-round RT-PCR of the TCR CDR3.

This TCR came from a young man with Graves disease. The rearrangement joins TRBV20-1 to TRBJ2-7; no clear D. Sequenced material: peripheral blood mononuclear cells (PBMCs), taken at new diagnosis, from a patient treated with antithyroid drugs. The CDR3 sequence: CSARVGLDYEQYF. The CDR3 DNA is TGCAGTGCTAGAGTAGGGTTGGACTACGAGCAGTACTTC.